The clone carrying this T cell receptor (beta chain) came up a few times. The antigen is not known. V gave up 3 bases and J gave up 5 bases, with 22 bases separating them. CDR1 and CDR2 (germline): MNHEY, SMNVEV (reference sequence). This CDR3 has 17 amino acids. The template was genomic DNA from peripheral blood, not RNA. The sample is drawn from a study of T cell repertoires in aging, cancer and after chemotherapy. Points from the study as a whole: In healthy donors, age-related TCR diversity loss mainly reflected lost richness. Age-matched healthy donors had significantly more diverse, less clonal blood TCR repertoires than untreated cancer patients.

Multiplex touch-down PCR with TRB-A/B primers amplified rearranged V-D-J TRB sequences. One entry per CDR3 protein, called by TCRdb with MiXCR from the multiplex PCR reads. Here the sample spans roughly 3,200 distinct CDR3 sequences, about a fifth being singletons. This clonotype was obtained from a human donor with a blood cancer. The chain recombines TRBV27 with TRBJ1-1; D is perhaps TRBD1 (6 bases). The sequenced sample consisted of blood. The CDR3 coding sequence is TGTGCCAGCAGTTTCGCCGTGGGGGGGCGAGGAGGAACTGAAGCTTTCTTT. Encoded protein: CASSFAVGGRGGTEAFF.